In its sample, the clone carrying this T cell receptor (beta chain) was seen many times. Its antigen is unidentified. cDNA molecules, individually, were tagged with unique molecular identifiers. TCRdb reprocessed the 5' RACE reads with MiXCR, giving one entry per CDR3 protein. The data show tens of thousands of distinct CDR3 sequences, around 12% seen once. Looked up from germline, CDR1 is MDHEN and CDR2 is SYDVKM. The CDR3 has 13 amino acids. V dropped 6 bases and J dropped 5; count of bases not matched to a gene: 2. These data come from a study of early T cells in non-severe SARS-CoV-2 infection. Study-wide background: Sequenced bulk RNA came from whole blood that was unsorted, and chains were unpaired. Study observations and caveats: Anti-spike CD8 specificities were favored by VDJdb matching, whose results missed private and CD4 specificities.

J is TRBJ2-2 and V is TRBV28, with 8 bases aligning to TRBD1. The sequencing here drew on whole blood, taken at baseline. The clonotype comes from an adult who was a healthcare worker with PCR-confirmed SARS-CoV-2 infection or an uninfected control (not recorded which). DNA of the CDR3: TGTGCCAGCAGGAGACAGGGGACCGGGGAGCTGTTTTTT. Translated, it gives CASRRQGTGELFF.